This T cell receptor beta chain was sequenced for a study of T cells in Graves' hyperthyroidism and ophthalmopathy. Study as a whole: Peripheral blood samples were taken at initial diagnosis, prior to any treatment.

With respect to this clonotype: Antigen: not known.

General study points: From stable hyperthyroidism, ophthalmopathy was separated by a 13 V-J model. Most thyroid clonotypes that were expanded above 0.001 also turned up in blood.

Deletions cut 4 bases from V and 0 bases from J, with 12 bases between. The CDR3 consists of 15 residues. CDR1 is SGHTA, CDR2 FQGNSA, per germline. Researchers took RNA transcripts and amplified the TCR beta CDR3 regions from them. When the TCR CDR3 underwent first-round RT-PCR, the HTBI primer set was used. TCRdb processed the multiplex PCR reads anew with MiXCR; each CDR3 protein has one entry. The table shows 550,000 to 850,000 distinct CDR3 sequences, with around a sixth occurring only once. The study enrolled patients aged 18 to 65 with newly diagnosed hyperthyroidism of under 2 months' duration.

The TCR sequence derives from a woman aged 50 to 60 with Graves' hyperthyroidism that later progressed to Graves' ophthalmopathy. The chain links TRBV7-2 to TRBJ2-5; tentatively, D is TRBD2 (7 bases). The sequencing input was blood. CDR3 residues: CASSSGGLYQETQYF. For the CDR3, the DNA is TGTGCCAGCAGCTCCGGGGGGCTTTACCAAGAGACCCAGTACTTC.